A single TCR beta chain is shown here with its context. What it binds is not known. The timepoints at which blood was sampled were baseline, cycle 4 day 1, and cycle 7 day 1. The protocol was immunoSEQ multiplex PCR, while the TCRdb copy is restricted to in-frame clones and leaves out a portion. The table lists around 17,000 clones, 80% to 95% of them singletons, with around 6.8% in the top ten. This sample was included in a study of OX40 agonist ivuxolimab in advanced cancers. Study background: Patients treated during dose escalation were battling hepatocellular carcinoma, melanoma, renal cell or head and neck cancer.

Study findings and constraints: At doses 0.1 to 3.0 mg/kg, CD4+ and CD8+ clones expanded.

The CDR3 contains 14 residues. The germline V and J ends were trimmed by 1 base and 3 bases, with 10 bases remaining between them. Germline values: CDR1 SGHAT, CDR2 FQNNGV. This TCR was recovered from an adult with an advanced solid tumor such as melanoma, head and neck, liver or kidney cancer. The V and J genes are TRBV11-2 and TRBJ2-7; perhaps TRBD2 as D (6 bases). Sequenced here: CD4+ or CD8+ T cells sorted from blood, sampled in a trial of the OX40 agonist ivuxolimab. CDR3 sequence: CASSLVGSGYEQYF. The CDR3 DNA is TGTGCCAGCAGCTTAGTTGGTAGCGGCTACGAGCAGTACTTC.